This TCR beta chain originates from a study of human T cells and chemical hapten exposure. Study at large: There were weekly diphenylcyclopropenone doses to the scalp for patients throughout the approximately 24-week study.

Germline CDR1 and CDR2: LGHNA and YNFKEQ. Trimming shortened V by 3 bases and J by 8 bases, and 4 bases separated the two germline ends. The CDR3 loop spans 11 amino acids. This clonotype occurred many times. The time point: patch test 1, 2 weeks after DPC sensitization. Treatment given: therapeutic diphenylcyclopropenone sensitization with weekly scalp DPC. As the library was built, unique molecular identifiers were attached to individual cDNA molecules. Per the original methods: Sample TCR counts, which ranged from roughly 20,000 to 750,000, had a median of roughly 100,000. TCRdb re-called the RACE reads with MiXCR, one entry per CDR3 protein. These V and J calls derive from TCRdb rather than the authors' analysis. The sample lists tens of thousands of distinct CDR3 sequences; around 7% were seen once.

This receptor was obtained from a young woman with alopecia areata. Some clones in this sample may be carry-over from other donors' samples. The material was whole blood, obtained in connection with sensitization to the hapten diphenylcyclopropenone (DPC). The chain employs TRBV4-2 and TRBJ2-2; no definite D call. The CDR3 spells CASSQGGELFF. CDR3 nucleotide sequence: TGTGCCAGCAGCCAGGGGGGGGAGCTGTTTTTT.